This T cell receptor (beta chain) comes out of a study of PD-1 blockade in mismatch repair-deficient tumors. Produced via immunoSEQ multiplex PCR; TCRdb's table is partial and in-frame only. The table records about 60,000 clones, around 88% of them present only once. The V and J ends lost 0 bases and 9 bases respectively, with 13 bases between them. The CDR3 runs to 13 residues. The germline CDR1 and CDR2 sequences are SGHNT and YYREEE (reference sequence). All patients were mismatch repair deficient, assessed by either PCR or immunohistochemistry. The TCR-sequenced patients were a few responders to pembrolizumab.

This sequence joins TRBV5-4 and TRBJ2-7, with a possible D match to TRBD2 (6 bases). The sequencing used peripheral blood, collected 52 weeks after starting pembrolizumab. The clonotype comes from an adult with mismatch repair-deficient cancer. The CDR3: CASSLAGLHRQYF. DNA for the CDR3: TGTGCCAGCAGCTTGGCGGGACTCCACCGGCAGTACTTC.